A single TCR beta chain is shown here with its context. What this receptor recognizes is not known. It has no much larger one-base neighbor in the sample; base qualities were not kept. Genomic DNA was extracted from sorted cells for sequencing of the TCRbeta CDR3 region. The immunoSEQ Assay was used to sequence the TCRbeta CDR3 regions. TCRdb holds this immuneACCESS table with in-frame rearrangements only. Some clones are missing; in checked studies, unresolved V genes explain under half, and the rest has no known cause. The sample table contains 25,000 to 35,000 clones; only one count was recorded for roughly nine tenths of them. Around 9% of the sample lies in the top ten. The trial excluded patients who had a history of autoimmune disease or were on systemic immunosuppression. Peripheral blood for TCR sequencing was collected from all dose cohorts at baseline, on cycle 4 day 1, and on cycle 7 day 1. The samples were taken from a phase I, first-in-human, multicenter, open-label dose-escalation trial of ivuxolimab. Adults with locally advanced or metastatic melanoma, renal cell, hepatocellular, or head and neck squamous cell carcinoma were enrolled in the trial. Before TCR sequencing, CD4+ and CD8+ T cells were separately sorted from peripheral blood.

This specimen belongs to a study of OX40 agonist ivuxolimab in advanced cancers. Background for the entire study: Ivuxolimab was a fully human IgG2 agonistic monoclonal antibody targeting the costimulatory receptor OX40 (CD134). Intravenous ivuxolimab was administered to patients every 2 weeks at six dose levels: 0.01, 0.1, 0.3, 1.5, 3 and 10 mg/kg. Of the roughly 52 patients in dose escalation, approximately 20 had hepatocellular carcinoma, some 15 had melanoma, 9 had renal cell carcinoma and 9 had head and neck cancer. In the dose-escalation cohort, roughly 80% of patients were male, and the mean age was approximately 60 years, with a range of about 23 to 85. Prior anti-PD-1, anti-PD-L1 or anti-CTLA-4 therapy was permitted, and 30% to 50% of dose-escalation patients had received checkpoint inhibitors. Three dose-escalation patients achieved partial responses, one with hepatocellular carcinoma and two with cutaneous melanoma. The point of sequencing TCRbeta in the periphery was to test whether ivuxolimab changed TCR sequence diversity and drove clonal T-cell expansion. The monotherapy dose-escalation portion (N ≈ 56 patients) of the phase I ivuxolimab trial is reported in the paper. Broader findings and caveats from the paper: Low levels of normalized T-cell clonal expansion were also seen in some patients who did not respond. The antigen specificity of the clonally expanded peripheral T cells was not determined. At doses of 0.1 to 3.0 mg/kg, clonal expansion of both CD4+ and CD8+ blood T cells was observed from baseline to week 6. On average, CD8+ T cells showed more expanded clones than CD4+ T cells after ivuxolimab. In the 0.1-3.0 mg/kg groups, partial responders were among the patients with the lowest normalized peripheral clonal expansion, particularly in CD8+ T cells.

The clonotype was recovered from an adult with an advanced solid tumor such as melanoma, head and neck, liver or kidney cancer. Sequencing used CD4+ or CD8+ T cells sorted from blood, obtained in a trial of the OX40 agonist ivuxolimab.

The CDR3 is CASSPLPGQGAYEQYF. The nucleotides are TGCGCCAGCAGCCCTCTCCCGGGACAGGGGGCTTACGAGCAGTACTTC. Recombination connected TRBV4-1 to TRBJ2-7, and 12 junctional nucleotides match TRBD1. The CDR3 goes from the cysteine to the phenylalanine over 16 residues. The CDR3 DNA has 48 bases and is translated from base 1. V and J are trimmed by 4 bases and 4 bases, and the gene matches miss 8 bases of the junction. The germline V gene specifies MGHRA as CDR1 and YSYEKL as CDR2.